These T cell receptor beta chains were read from a single sample in a study of Ad26.COV2.S vaccination and SARS-CoV-2 variants. TCRdb's copy holds only in-frame clones and misses some; the assay was immunoSEQ multiplex PCR. The table lists roughly 500,000 clones, 80% to 90% of them singletons. The sequences come from peripheral blood, collected in a trial of Ad26.COV2.S vaccine versus placebo. The receptors originated from a person between 18 and 65 years old who received the Ad26.COV2.S COVID-19 vaccine or a placebo. The CDR3 runs from the conserved cysteine through the conserved F or W. D genes are given only for firm matches. A row's size may be missing; if present it is once, few, many or a size class.

CDR3aa,CDR3nt,j_gene,d_gene,v_gene,abundance
CASSRTGGDTGELFF,TGTGCCAGCAGTCGGACAGGGGGGGACACCGGGGAGCTGTTTTTT,TRBJ2-2,TRBD1,TRBV6-5,.
CASSEFSDRVSNQPQHF,TGTGCCAGCAGTGAGTTTTCGGACAGGGTAAGCAATCAGCCCCAGCATTTT,TRBJ1-5,TRBD1,TRBV2,.
CASSRRSARNEKLFF,TGTGCCAGCAGCCGCCGGTCGGCTCGTAATGAAAAACTGTTTTTT,TRBJ1-4,.,TRBV5-6,.
CASRRGQDLEAFF,TGTGCCAGCAGGAGGGGACAGGATCTCGAAGCTTTCTTT,TRBJ1-1,TRBD1,TRBV6-5,.
CASSGWATGADGYTF,TGTGCCAGCTCAGGTTGGGCTACAGGGGCGGATGGCTACACCTTC,TRBJ1-2,TRBD1,TRBV18,.
CASSLTSSSYNEQFF,TGTGCCAGCTCTCTGACTAGTTCGTCCTACAATGAGCAGTTCTTC,TRBJ2-1,.,TRBV18,.
CASSSDRGQPQHF,TGTGCCAGCAGCTCAGACAGGGGGCAGCCCCAGCATTTT,TRBJ1-5,TRBD1,TRBV28,once
CAWSVSSRRGEQYF,TGTGCCTGGAGTGTAAGTAGTAGGAGGGGCGAGCAGTACTTC,TRBJ2-7,.,TRBV30,.
CASSEELGDGSYEQYF,TGTGCCAGCAGTGAAGAGTTAGGGGACGGTTCCTACGAGCAGTACTTC,TRBJ2-7,.,TRBV2,few
CASSPGTSPINEKLFF,TGTGCCAGCAGCCCGGGGACCTCCCCTATTAATGAAAAACTGTTTTTT,TRBJ1-4,.,TRBV5-6,.
CASSLAQGRAYNEQFF,TGTGCCAGCAGCTTGGCACAGGGTCGGGCCTACAATGAGCAGTTCTTC,TRBJ2-1,.,TRBV5-5,.
CASSQDDRQYNQPQHF,TGCGCCAGCAGCCAAGACGACAGGCAATACAATCAGCCCCAGCATTTT,TRBJ1-5,.,TRBV4-3,.
CASSQVNRGSGYTF,TGTGCCAGCAGCCAAGTAAATCGCGGGAGCGGCTACACCTTC,TRBJ1-2,.,TRBV3-1/TRBV3-2,few
CASGLYLSGELFF,TGTGCTAGTGGTTTGTATTTGAGCGGGGAGCTGTTTTTT,TRBJ2-2,.,TRBV12-5,few
CASSHTGVYYEQYF,TGCGCCAGCAGCCACACAGGGGTTTACTACGAGCAGTACTTC,TRBJ2-7,TRBD1,TRBV4-1,.
CASHPGTANYGYTF,TGTGCCAGCCATCCCGGGACAGCGAACTATGGCTACACCTTC,TRBJ1-2,TRBD1,TRBV5-6,.
CASSLGQRGETQYF,TGTGCCAGCAGCTTAGGGCAGCGAGGGGAGACCCAGTACTTC,TRBJ2-5,.,TRBV7-3,.
CASRRQGARDTEAFF,TGTGCCAGCAGGAGACAGGGGGCACGGGACACTGAAGCTTTCTTT,TRBJ1-1,TRBD1,TRBV6-4,.
CASSLRGFAAETQYF,TGTGCCAGCAGTTTACGGGGGTTTGCAGCAGAGACCCAGTACTTC,TRBJ2-5,.,TRBV28,.
CAWSPQGGIYGYTF,TGTGCCTGGAGCCCCCAGGGGGGGATCTATGGCTACACCTTC,TRBJ1-2,TRBD1,TRBV30,.
CASSPTSVYNEQFF,TGTGCCAGTAGTCCGACTAGCGTCTACAATGAGCAGTTCTTC,TRBJ2-1,TRBD2,TRBV19,.
CASSQQGSGKNNEQFF,TGCGCCAGCAGCCAACAGGGTAGCGGGAAGAACAATGAGCAGTTCTTC,TRBJ2-1,TRBD2,TRBV4-3,.
CASSQHTDYGYTF,TGCGCCAGCAGCCAACACACTGACTATGGCTACACCTTC,TRBJ1-2,.,TRBV4-3,.
CASSVGGGTATVEQFF,TGTGCCAGCAGCGTAGGAGGGGGGACCGCCACCGTTGAGCAGTTCTTC,TRBJ2-1,.,TRBV9,.
CASSLDPSRGFDEQYF,TGTGCCAGCAGCTTAGATCCATCGAGGGGGTTTGACGAGCAGTACTTC,TRBJ2-7,.,TRBV11-2,.
CASSFDRGGTDTQYF,TGTGCCAGCAGTTTCGACAGGGGAGGCACAGATACGCAGTATTTT,TRBJ2-3,TRBD1,TRBV28,.
CASSVGWVNEKLFF,TGTGCCAGCAGTGTAGGTTGGGTAAATGAAAAACTGTTTTTT,TRBJ1-4,.,TRBV2,.
CASTRGRDNIQYF,TGTGCCAGTACAAGGGGGAGGGACAACATTCAGTACTTC,TRBJ2-4,.,TRBV19,.
CASSLRGPRGGHEQFF,TGTGCCAGCAGCTTAAGAGGCCCCCGAGGTGGCCATGAGCAGTTCTTC,TRBJ2-1,.,TRBV7-3,.
CSASETDTQYF,TGCAGTGCTAGCGAGACAGATACGCAGTATTTT,TRBJ2-3,.,TRBV20-1,few
CASSQDARTSGGPVDTQYF,TGCGCCAGCAGCCAAGATGCCCGGACTAGCGGGGGGCCGGTGGATACGCAGTATTTT,TRBJ2-3,TRBD2,TRBV4-3,.
CASSLNPTGQNNEQFF,TGCGCCAGCAGCTTGAACCCGACTGGTCAAAACAATGAGCAGTTCTTC,TRBJ2-1,.,TRBV5-1,.
CASRGGRASGNSETQYF,TGTGCCAGCAGGGGGGGCAGGGCAAGCGGGAACAGCGAGACCCAGTACTTC,TRBJ2-5,.,TRBV7-8,.
CASSPGQDYGYTF,TGTGCCAGCAGCCCCGGACAGGACTATGGCTACACCTTC,TRBJ1-2,TRBD1,TRBV14,.
CASSRMGLVTDTQYF,TGTGCCAGCAGTCGAATGGGGCTAGTCACAGATACGCAGTATTTT,TRBJ2-3,.,TRBV28,.
CASSPPRQGPSSYEQYF,TGTGCCAGCAGTCCCCCTCGACAGGGTCCGTCCTCCTACGAGCAGTACTTC,TRBJ2-7,TRBD1,TRBV28,.
CASSYSIRGLSEKLFF,TGTGCCAGCAGTTACTCGATTCGGGGGTTGAGTGAAAAACTGTTTTTT,TRBJ1-4,.,TRBV6-5,.
CASSRDSYEQYF,TGTGCCAGCAGCCGGGACAGCTACGAGCAGTACTTC,TRBJ2-7,TRBD1,TRBV27,.